A selection of T cell receptor beta chains follows, all from one sample in a study of shared clonotypes between healthy human individuals. This table comes from immunoSEQ multiplex PCR, and its TCRdb copy is limited to in-frame clones, with some not included. This table holds roughly 1.5 million clones, 95% to 99% found once. The sequenced sample consisted of naive CD4+ T cells sorted from blood. Receptor source: a man in his thirties or forties in good health. Each CDR3 is given with its conserved first and last residue. The D gene is left open where the match is weak. Where a row states a size, it is once, few, many or the class of an expanded clone; other rows omit it.

clone_size	v_call	j_call	d_call	cdr3_length	cdr3_aa	cdr3_nt
.	TRBV7-2	TRBJ2-3	TRBD2	12	CASSTGGDTQYF	TGTGCCAGCAGCACGGGGGGGGATACGCAGTATTTT
.	TRBV19	TRBJ1-5	.	10	CASGRAPQHF	TGTGCCAGCGGACGGGCCCCGCAGCATTTT
.	TRBV18	TRBJ2-1	.	17	CASSPLGVWEAYNEQFF	TGTGCCAGCTCACCCCTCGGGGTCTGGGAAGCCTACAATGAGCAGTTCTTC
.	TRBV6-5	TRBJ1-4	.	13	CASSSGANEKLFF	TGTGCCAGCAGTTCAGGGGCTAATGAAAAACTGTTTTTT
.	TRBV5-1	TRBJ2-1	.	13	CASMRGPNNEQFF	TGCGCCAGCATGCGGGGTCCAAACAATGAGCAGTTCTTC
.	TRBV7-3	TRBJ2-7	.	15	CASSPSGGTLYEQYF	TGTGCCAGCAGCCCTTCTGGCGGGACCCTGTACGAGCAGTACTTC
once	TRBV5-6	TRBJ2-7	.	13	CASSLRQSGEQYF	TGTGCCAGCAGCCTGAGACAAAGCGGAGAGCAGTACTTC
.	TRBV4-2	TRBJ2-7	TRBD2	15	CASSLALAGFYEQYF	TGTGCCAGCAGCCTCGCCTTAGCGGGATTTTACGAGCAGTACTTC
.	TRBV9	TRBJ2-1	.	16	CASSVAGVSPYNEQFF	TGTGCCAGCAGCGTAGCGGGAGTCTCCCCCTACAATGAGCAGTTCTTC
.	TRBV18	TRBJ1-2	TRBD1	15	CASSEGRGRGYGYTF	TGTGCCAGCTCAGAGGGCAGGGGGCGCGGCTATGGCTACACCTTC
.	TRBV19	TRBJ1-5	TRBD1	13	CASRQGLRWPQHF	TGTGCCAGTAGACAGGGGCTACGGTGGCCCCAGCATTTT
.	TRBV30	TRBJ2-3	TRBD2	19	CAWSVRLAGWKRAADTQYF	TGTGCCTGGAGTGTACGGCTAGCGGGATGGAAAAGAGCCGCAGATACGCAGTATTTT
.	TRBV10-1	TRBJ1-5	.	14	CASSESGDDQPQHF	TGCGCCAGCAGTGAGTCTGGGGACGATCAGCCCCAGCATTTT